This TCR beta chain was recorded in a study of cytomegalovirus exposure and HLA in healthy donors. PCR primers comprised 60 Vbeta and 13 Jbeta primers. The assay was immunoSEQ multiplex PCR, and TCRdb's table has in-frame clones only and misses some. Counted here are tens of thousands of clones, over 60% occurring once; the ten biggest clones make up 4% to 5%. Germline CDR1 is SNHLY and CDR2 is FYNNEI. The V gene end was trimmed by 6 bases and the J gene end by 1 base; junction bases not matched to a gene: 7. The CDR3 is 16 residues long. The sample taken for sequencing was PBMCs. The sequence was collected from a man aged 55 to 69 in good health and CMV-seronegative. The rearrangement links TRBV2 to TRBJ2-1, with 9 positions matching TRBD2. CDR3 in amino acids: CASRLRLAESYNEQFF. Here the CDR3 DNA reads TGTGCCAGCAGACTTAGACTAGCGGAGTCCTACAATGAGCAGTTCTTC.